This T cell receptor beta chain was documented in a study of PD-L1 blockade in urothelial cancer (dated by TCRdb to about 2017). Regarding the complete study: Therapy was started at some point between 2014 and 2016 for all patients, and atezolizumab 1,200 mg was administered intravenously every 3 weeks. Blood samples were analyzed 3 weeks after the start of treatment (second dose) and 6 weeks after the start of treatment. About 90% of the roughly 29 patients were males with bladder-origin urothelial cancer, and about 65% of the roughly 30 reported a prior smoking history. In the same patients, pretreatment tumors underwent whole exome sequencing and RNA sequencing in addition to TCR sequencing. Patients had an ECOG performance status of 0 or 1 and had received between 0 and 3 prior chemotherapy regimens. Somatic, immune and clinical correlates of response to PD-L1 blockade with atezolizumab in urothelial cancer were the focus of an exploratory multi-omic analysis. Blood samples yielded a median of roughly 150,000 T cells and around 80,000 unique TCRs, with median clonality around 0.084. Durable clinical benefit meant progression-free survival longer than 6 months, and TCR features were also tested against progression-free and overall survival. Pretreatment tumor samples and matched peripheral blood, collected serially before and after atezolizumab treatment, underwent TCR sequencing. Around 29 patients had pretreatment blood TCR-seq, about 25 had at least one posttreatment blood collection, and about 25 had tumor TCR-seq. Durable clinical benefit was achieved by nine patients but not by the remaining 20.

Details on this clone: Its target antigen remains unknown. No base-level quality is on record; no much larger clone is a single base apart.

The time point label of this sample denotes: pretreatment peripheral blood. A cohort of roughly 30 patients with locally advanced or metastatic urothelial carcinoma, treated at Memorial Sloan Kettering on a trial protocol, was included. Peripheral blood mononuclear cells were collected from each patient pretreatment and during treatment, giving between 1 and 8 total time points per patient. The Qiagen DNeasy Blood extraction kit was used to purify genomic DNA from total PBMCs and tumor samples. PBMCs were collected pretreatment and during treatment, and were isolated and stored as previously described. The CDR3, cysteine through phenylalanine, is 13 amino acids long. Kept here is only the CDR3 DNA, which spans 39 bases and is read in frame from base 1. Based on the germline V gene, the CDR1 and CDR2 sequences are ENHRY and SYGVKD. Trimming costs V 3 bases and J 8 bases, and their ends lie 10 bases apart.

Beyond this particular receptor, the publication reports: Greater expansion of tumor-associated TCR clones in peripheral blood 3 weeks after the start of treatment was observed in patients with durable benefit (n of about 21, p = 0.022). Because the sample size was small (n of about 27) and many of the analyses were exploratory, the results are meant to be hypothesis-generating. A pretreatment peripheral blood TCR clonality below the median was linked to improved progression-free and overall survival.

To estimate absolute template abundance from read counts, synthetic TCR analog templates were spiked into each PCR. Using the immunoSEQ assay, TCRbeta CDR3 regions were amplified from genomic DNA with bias-controlled V and J gene primers. Sequencing of rearranged TCRbeta segments was performed at approximately 20X coverage. The authors' pipeline ran thus. Clustering was used to correct sequencing errors, and CDR3s were annotated against IMGT to assign V, D and J genes. Downstream analyses used only productive TCRbeta rearrangements and left out out-of-frame or stop-codon sequences. Clonality was calculated as one minus the Shannon entropy normalized by the log of the number of unique productive sequences. Fisher's exact test with Benjamini-Hochberg correction, at a threshold of adjusted p below 0.01, was used to find clones that differed between time points or between blood and tumor. TCRdb obtained this table from immuneACCESS and retained in-frame rearrangements with V and J assigned. These tables miss some clones; where compared with another copy, unresolved V genes account for less than half of the shortfall, and the remainder is unexplained. V and J calls and clone size follow that table, whereas D and trimming were derived from the DNA. The sample data list about 95,000 clones, and about nine tenths of these were observed just once. The biggest ten clones account for roughly 2% of the sample.

This chain joins TRBV10-3 to TRBJ1-4; TRBD1 is possibly the D segment (5 matching bases). This TCR was recovered from a man aged 55 to 70 with urothelial cancer. The specimen comprised PBMCs, sampled around atezolizumab (anti-PD-L1) treatment. CDR3 region: CAISDGAREKLFF. The sequenced DNA is TGTGCCATCAGTGATGGGGCGCGGGAAAAACTGTTTTTT.